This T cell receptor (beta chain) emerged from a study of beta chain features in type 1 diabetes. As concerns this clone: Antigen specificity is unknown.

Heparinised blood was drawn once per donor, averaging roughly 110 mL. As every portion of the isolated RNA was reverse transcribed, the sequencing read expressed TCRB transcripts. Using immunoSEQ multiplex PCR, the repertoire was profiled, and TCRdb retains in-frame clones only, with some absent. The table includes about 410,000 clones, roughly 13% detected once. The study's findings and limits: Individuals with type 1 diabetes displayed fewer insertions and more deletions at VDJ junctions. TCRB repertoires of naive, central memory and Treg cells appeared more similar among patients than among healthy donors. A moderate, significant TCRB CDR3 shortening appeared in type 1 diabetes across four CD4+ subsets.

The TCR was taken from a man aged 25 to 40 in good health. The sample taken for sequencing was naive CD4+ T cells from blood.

This CDR3 is CASSPSSGKVETQYF. CDR3 coding DNA: TGTGCCAGCAGCCCATCTAGCGGGAAGGTGGAGACCCAGTACTTC. V usage is TRBV9 and J usage is TRBJ2-5; the match to TRBD2 covers 9 bases. Germline CDR1 SGDLS, CDR2 YYNGEE. The CDR3 length is 15 residues. The V and J ends lost 4 bases and 5 bases, in that order; junction bases with no gene match: 9.